This T cell receptor beta chain was obtained from a study of cytomegalovirus exposure and HLA in healthy donors. Study-level information: Within the Caucasian-associated ancestry cluster were roughly 82% of the 398 genotyped donors.

Study observations and caveats: Later on, an analysis tied roughly 17,000 TCR beta sequences to HLA alleles at 0.05 false discovery rate. Researchers catalogued some 160 TCR beta chains as cytomegalovirus-associated. In a later analysis, TCR beta V- and J-gene trimming showed a link to a missense DCLRE1C variant.

A remark on this clone: The antigen is unknown.

Losses at the gene ends were 0 bases for V and 13 bases for J; bases not matched to a gene: 9. Germline lookup yields CDR1 SGDLS and CDR2 YYNGEE. The CDR3 runs 15 residues. The PCR ran on 60 Vbeta and 13 Jbeta primers. The method was immunoSEQ multiplex PCR; TCRdb's version includes in-frame clones alone and lacks a portion of them. Seen here are some 200,000 clones, 82% observed once, and the top ten hold about 0.6%. This clonotype originated in a woman in her thirties or forties in good health and CMV-seronegative. The V and J genes are TRBV9 and TRBJ1-4; 10 bases agree with TRBD1. Sequences were obtained from PBMCs. The CDR3 region has the DNA TGTGCCAGCAGCGTAGGCGCACCGGGACAGGGGAGACTGTTTTTT. Encoded protein: CASSVGAPGQGRLFF.